The 3 T cell receptor beta chains below were found in one sample sequenced in a study of blood T cell repertoires in COVID-19 (dated by TCRdb to about 2020). Library preparation was by the immunoSEQ multiplex PCR assay. TCRdb stores this immuneACCESS table with in-frame sequences only. Part of the clones is absent; in the studies checked, under half of the shortfall reflects unresolved V genes, and no reason is known for the rest. This sample lists under 100,000 clones; around 87% were detected once. More than 0.85% of the sample belongs to the ten largest clones. The material sequenced was peripheral blood. Source of these receptors: a human donor in a cohort sampled during active COVID-19.

V usage is TRBV28 and J usage is TRBJ2-2, with 8 bases identical to TRBD2. The germline gives CDR1 MDHEN, CDR2 SYDVKM. The CDR3 is 16 amino acids. Trimming took 3 bases from V and 0 from J; bases not matched to a gene: 3. In DNA, the CDR3 is TGTGCCAGCAGTTTCCGGGGGGGGACGAACACCGGGGAGCTGTTTTTT. Translating gives CASSFRGGTNTGELFF. The whole variable domain, filled in from reference TRBV28 and TRBJ2-2, reads DVKVTQSSRYLVKRTGEKVFLECVQDMDHENMFWYRQDPGLGLRLIYFSYDVKMKEKGDIPEGYSVSREKKERFSLILESASTNQTSMYLCASSFRGGTNTGELFFGEGSRLTVL.

The V gene is TRBV6-1, the J gene TRBJ2-3; D uncertain. The germline CDR1 and CDR2 sequences are MNHNS and SASEGT. V dropped 2 bases and J dropped 2 bases, with 14 bases sitting between them. This CDR3 is built from 16 residues. The CDR3 loop reads CASSEYPQELTDTQYF. The CDR3 DNA reads TGTGCCAGCAGTGAATACCCCCAGGAACTCACAGATACGCAGTATTTT.

The chain recombines TRBV28 with TRBJ1-1, with D hard to call. The V and J ends lost 5 bases and 2 bases respectively, with 9 bases between them. The CDR3 contains 13 residues. CDR1 and CDR2 from the germline V gene are MDHEN and SYDVKM. This CDR3 is CASSRRINTEAFF. For the CDR3, the DNA is TGTGCCAGCAGTCGGCGGATAAACACTGAAGCTTTCTTT.